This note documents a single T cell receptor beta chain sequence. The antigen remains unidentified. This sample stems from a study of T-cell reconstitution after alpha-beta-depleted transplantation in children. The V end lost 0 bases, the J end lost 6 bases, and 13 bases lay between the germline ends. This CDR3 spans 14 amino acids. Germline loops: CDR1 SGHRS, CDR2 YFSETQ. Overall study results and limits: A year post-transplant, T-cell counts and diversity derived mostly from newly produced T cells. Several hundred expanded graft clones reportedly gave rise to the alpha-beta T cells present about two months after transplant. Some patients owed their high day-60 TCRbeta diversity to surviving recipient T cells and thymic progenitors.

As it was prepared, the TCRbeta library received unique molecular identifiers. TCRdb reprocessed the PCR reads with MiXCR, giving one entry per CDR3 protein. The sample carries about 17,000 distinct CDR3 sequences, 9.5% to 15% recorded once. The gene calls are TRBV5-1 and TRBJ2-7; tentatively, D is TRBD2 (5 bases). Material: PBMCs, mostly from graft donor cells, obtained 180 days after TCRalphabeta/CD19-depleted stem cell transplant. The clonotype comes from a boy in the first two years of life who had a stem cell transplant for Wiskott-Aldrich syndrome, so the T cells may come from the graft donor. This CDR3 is CASSLGTGSGEQYF. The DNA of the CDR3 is TGCGCCAGCAGCTTGGGAACGGGATCTGGCGAGCAGTACTTC. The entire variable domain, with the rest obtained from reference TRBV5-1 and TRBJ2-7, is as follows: KAGVTQTPRYLIKTRGQQVTLSCSPISGHRSVSWYQQTPGQGLQFLFEYFSETQRNKGNFPGRFSGRQFSNSRSEMNVSTLELGDSALYLCASSLGTGSGEQYFGPGTRLTVT.